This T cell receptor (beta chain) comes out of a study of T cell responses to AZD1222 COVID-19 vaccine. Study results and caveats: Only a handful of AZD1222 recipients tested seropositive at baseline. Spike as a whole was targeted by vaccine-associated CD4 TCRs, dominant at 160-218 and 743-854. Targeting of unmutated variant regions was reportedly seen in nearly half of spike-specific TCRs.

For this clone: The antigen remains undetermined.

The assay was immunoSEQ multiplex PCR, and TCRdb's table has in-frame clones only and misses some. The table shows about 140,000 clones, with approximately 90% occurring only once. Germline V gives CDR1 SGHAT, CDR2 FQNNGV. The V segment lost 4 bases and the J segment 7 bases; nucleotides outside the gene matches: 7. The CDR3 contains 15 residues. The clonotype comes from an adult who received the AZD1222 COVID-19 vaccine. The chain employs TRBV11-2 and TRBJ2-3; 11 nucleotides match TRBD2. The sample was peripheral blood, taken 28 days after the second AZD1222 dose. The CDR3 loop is CASSSLAGGPNTQYF. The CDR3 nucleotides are TGTGCCAGCAGCTCCTTAGCGGGGGGGCCGAATACGCAGTATTTT.